This TCR beta chain emerged from a study of CD8+CD57+ T cells in acquired aplastic anemia. Study in general: Healthy-donor CD4+ cells averaged about 10 million reads.

Genomic DNA templated the TCR beta VDJ and CDR3 profiling. TCRdb reprocessed the reads via MiXCR and lists one record per CDR3 protein. Of a few hundred thousand distinct CDR3 sequences in the sample, over 60% were seen once. This clonotype was seen more than once but under ten times. The target antigen is unknown. Study-wide results and limits: CD8+ Simpson's diversity showed no significant patient-control difference. Researchers report that 25 to 35 CD8+ CDR3 sequences appeared in both patients and controls.

Germline CDR1 reads DFQATT; CDR2 reads SNEGSKA (reference sequence). V was shortened by 1 base and J by 1 base, with 13 bases between the two germline ends. This CDR3 comprises 15 residues. This chain joins TRBV20-1 and TRBJ1-2, with D perhaps TRBD1 (5 bases). The specimen was sorted CD4+, CD8+, or CD8+CD57+ T cells (not recorded which) from PBMCs. The clonotype comes from a human donor in good health. The CDR3 is CSARAIPGGNYGYTF. CDR3 in DNA: TGCAGTGCTAGAGCCATCCCTGGGGGTAACTATGGCTACACCTTC.